This entry concerns a single T cell receptor (beta chain). The antigen it recognizes is unknown. Base quality data are lacking; no much larger clone is found one base away. This entry is derived from a study of shared clonotypes between healthy human individuals (dated by TCRdb to 2020 to 2021). Context from the whole study: The cohort comprised two women and a few men aged 18 to 49 years. For each donor, three plates each were used for CD4 naive and CD4 memory, two plates were used for CD8 naive, and one plate was used for CD8 memory. The study deeply sequenced blood TCR repertoires of five healthy adults to estimate repertoire size and the extent of clonotype sharing between individuals. Libraries were prepared and TCR repertoires were sequenced by different laboratories using diverse techniques, in order to increase sequencing depth and limit assay-specific biases. Per donor, leukapheresis produced somewhere between about 0.8 and 9 billion PBMCs.

Broader findings and caveats from the paper: Rarefaction of sorted-subset datasets indicated incomplete sequencing despite the large sequencing depth. Higher generation probabilities were observed for clonotypes shared by all four sorted-subset donors than for non-shared clonotypes. About 5% of naive CD4, roughly 3.6% of naive CD8, approximately 2% of memory CD4, and over 0.35% of memory CD8 clonotypes were shared across several donors. Only blood was sampled, and tissue TCR repertoires likely differ from those in blood. Pairwise subsampling indicated that sequencing depth was expected to affect the degree of clonotype sharing among donors. Because the study included only a small number of donors, the genetic and exposure-history diversity represented was limited. Larger estimated clonotype richness was generally found for naive subsets than for memory subsets.

Using the deep immunoSEQ assay, multiplex PCR amplified TCR CDR3 regions from genomic DNA. For each cell subset, the extracted genomic DNA was distributed evenly across all wells of several immunoSEQ 96-well plates, and each plate served as one replicate. For sorted subsets, approximately 200 ng of genomic DNA, equivalent to 30,000 or so T cell genomes, went into each replicate PCR. The purified libraries were quantified using a Qubit 3.0 fluorometer, sized with a Bioanalyzer 2100, and then quantified again using the KAPA Library Quantification kit. Every immunoSEQ 96-well plate was sequenced on a dedicated single-read 150-cycle Illumina NextSeq 550 flow cell. The authors' pipeline ran thus. The immunoSEQ output contained only junctional sequences without quality scores, so filtering could not match that applied to full-length reads. To assign V/J genes and CDR3, sequences were annotated using PyIR, a Python wrapper for IgBLAST v1.9, with IMGT germline references. Any read was removed if the V/J assignment was weak (E-value above 1e-6), the CDR3 was missing, or the read contained stop codons, out-of-frame junctions, or ambiguous translated residues. V3J clonotypes were defined as sequences sharing an identical inferred V gene, J gene, and CDR3 amino acid sequence. The percentage overlap between two repertoires was calculated by dividing the number of shared unique clonotypes by the size of the smaller repertoire. Richness of each repertoire was evaluated using RTK rarefaction, the Chao1 estimator, and Recon v2.1 estimates of unobserved clonotypes. For all TCRbeta clonotypes obtained by the gDNA method from a few donors, generation probabilities were computed with OLGA. In TCRdb, the immuneACCESS table is reduced to in-frame sequences with V and J assigned. These tables do not hold every clone; where another copy was compared, an unresolved V gene accounts for under half, and the others remain unexplained. V, J and clone size reflect that table, while D and trimming were determined from the DNA. This sample has about 710,000 clones in its table, and more than 70% of those were observed once. The ten most abundant clones make up 1.5% to 2% of the sample.

The donors were healthy, HIV-negative adults with no recently reported acute infections or vaccinations. Only Caucasian adults living in Nashville, Tennessee, USA were represented among the donors. CD4+ T cells were enriched by magnetic negative selection, after which naive cells were positively selected on CD45RA and the negative fraction was taken as the memory subset. Blood was collected by leukapheresis, and PBMCs were isolated by Ficoll-Histopaque density gradient centrifugation and then cryopreserved in liquid nitrogen vapor phase. Purity and quantity of every magnetically sorted T cell population were checked by analytical flow cytometry. From each sorted fraction, genomic DNA was isolated and quantified by UV absorbance on a Nanodrop 2000c. The V end gives up 1 base and the J end 1 base, leaving 3 bases in the junction not matched to a gene. Via the germline V gene (reference sequence), CDR1 is LNHNV and CDR2 YYDKDF. From its cysteine to its phenylalanine, the CDR3 spans 17 amino acids. Only the CDR3 part of the read is kept: 51 bases, read in frame from the first base.

The rearranged segments are TRBV15 and TRBJ2-1; TRBD2 agrees with 11 junctional bases. The TCR originated in a woman aged 25 to 39 in good health. The specimen sequenced was memory CD4+ T cells sorted from blood. The sample's cell subset or site label is to be understood as: CD45RA-negative fraction. In nucleotides, the sequence is TGTGCCACCAGCAGAGTGACTAGCGGGGCATCCTACAATGAGCAGTTCTTC. It translates to CATSRVTSGASYNEQFF.